The next 8 T cell receptor beta chains were all read from a single sample in a study of shared clonotypes between healthy human individuals (dated by TCRdb to the early 2020s). Library preparation employed the immunoSEQ multiplex PCR assay. The source is immuneACCESS, and TCRdb retained only in-frame sequences with V and J called. Part of the clones is not carried over; for the studies checked, unresolved V genes explain less than half of this, and the remainder is unexplained. The sample table shows 2 million to 3 million clones, and 93% are seen once. The ten most abundant clones make up roughly 0.36% of the sample. The sample taken for sequencing was naive CD4+ T cells from PBMCs. The sample's cell subset or site label, in plain terms: CD45RA+ positively selected. The receptors originated from a man aged 18-30 years in good health. Some clones in this sample may be carry-over from other donors' samples.

For the CDR3, the DNA is TGTGCCAGCAGCTTAGCGGGGCTAGCGGGGGCCTACAATGAGCAGTTCTTC. Protein product: CASSLAGLAGAYNEQFF. This chain links TRBV7-2 with TRBJ2-1; TRBD2 agrees at 10 bases. The germline V gene has CDR1 SGHTA and CDR2 FQGNSA. The length of the CDR3 is 17 residues. The junction had 4 bases not matched to a gene; V was cut back by 0 bases and J by 2 bases.

The CDR3 loop reads CASSLWRGGTDTQYF. CDR3 in DNA: TGTGCCAGCAGTTTATGGCGGGGCGGCACAGATACGCAGTATTTT. The chain employs TRBV28 and TRBJ2-3; weak D call: TRBD2 (6 bases). This CDR3 has 15 residues. CDR1 is MDHEN and CDR2 is SYDVKM in the germline V gene. The ends were cut back, 0 bases at V and 1 base at J, with 8 bases in the middle.

The gene calls are TRBV15 and TRBJ1-3; D might be TRBD1 (5 bases). The V gene lost 3 bases and the J gene lost 4 bases, with 19 bases spanning the gap. CDR3 length equals 17 residues. Germline loops: CDR1 LNHNV, CDR2 YYDKDF (reference sequence). The CDR3, as DNA: TGTGCCACCAGCAGGGAGCTAGGAGGGGCAGTCGGAAACACCATATATTTT. Protein: CATSRELGGAVGNTIYF.

Concerning this clone: Other DNA sequences in this sample translate to the same CDR3. The V gene is TRBV7-3, the J gene TRBJ1-2; 8 nucleotides match TRBD1. V dropped 4 bases and J dropped 4; count of bases not matched to a gene: 2. The germline V gene has CDR1 SGHTA and CDR2 FQGTGA. CDR3 length: 13 residues. The CDR3 loop reads CASSSGQGYGYTF. Here the CDR3 DNA reads TGTGCCAGCAGCTCCGGACAGGGCTATGGCTACACCTTC. Variable domain in full (rest from reference TRBV7-3 and TRBJ1-2): GAGVSQTPSNKVTEKGKYVELRCDPISGHTALYWYRQSLGQGPEFLIYFQGTGAADDSGLPNDRFFAVRPEGSVSTLKIQRTERGDSAVYLCASSSGQGYGYTFGSGTRLTVV.

The rearrangement joins TRBV7-9 to TRBJ2-1; possible D gene TRBD2, 6 bases. From germline, CDR1 is SEHNR and CDR2 FQNEAQ (reference sequence). V shed 0 bases and J shed 0 bases, with 12 bases lying between them. The CDR3 extends over 17 amino acids. CDR3 coding DNA: TGTGCCAGCAGCTTAGCGCTGCTAGCGAGCTCCTACAATGAGCAGTTCTTC. Translated, it gives CASSLALLASSYNEQFF.

This chain connects TRBV5-4 to TRBJ1-2, with D tentatively TRBD1 (6 bases). Trimming took off 7 bases at V and 8 bases at J, with 21 bases between the two ends. The CDR3 has 14 amino acids. CDR1 and CDR2 from the germline V gene are SGHNT and YYREEE (reference sequence). CDR3 region: CASSAPGVVVGYTF. The CDR3 DNA follows: TGTGCCAGCTCAGCTCCAGGGGTCGTGGTGGGCTACACCTTC.

The chain joins TRBV6-5 to TRBJ2-1; D call uncertain. Trimming shortened V by 6 bases and J by 9 bases, and 9 bases separated the two germline ends. The CDR3 contains 11 residues. The germline V gene has CDR1 MNHEY and CDR2 SVGAGI. CDR3 residues: CASSRAGEQFF. DNA for the CDR3: TGTGCCAGCAGCCGAGCTGGTGAGCAGTTCTTC.

The J gene is TRBJ2-1, the V gene TRBV14; D possibly uses TRBD1 or TRBD2 (5 bases each). The CDR3 sequence is 11 residues long. From germline, CDR1 is SGHDN and CDR2 FVKESK. V was clipped by 3 bases and J by 15 bases, with 12 bases between them. CDR3 in DNA: TGTGCCAGCAGCCACGGGACCCTTCGGTTCTTC. Translation gives CASSHGTLRFF.